This T cell receptor (beta chain) derives from a study of T cell responses to AZD1222 COVID-19 vaccine. The repertoire was sequenced with immunoSEQ multiplex PCR; TCRdb's copy has only in-frame clones and lacks some. The sample contains over 65,000 clones, just under 90% of which appear only once. This clone was counted once. Germline CDR1 and CDR2: MNHEY and SVGEGT. The CDR3 has 17 amino acids. Trimming removed 3 bases from V and 2 bases from J, with 17 bases in between. This TCR came from an adult in good health. Material: peripheral blood, obtained on day 0 of AZD1222 vaccination. This chain joins TRBV6-2 or TRBV6-3 and TRBJ1-5; no clear D. The CDR3: CASSYVQVASGNQPQHF. In nucleotides, the CDR3 is TGTGCCAGCAGTTATGTTCAGGTTGCCTCAGGCAATCAGCCCCAGCATTTT.